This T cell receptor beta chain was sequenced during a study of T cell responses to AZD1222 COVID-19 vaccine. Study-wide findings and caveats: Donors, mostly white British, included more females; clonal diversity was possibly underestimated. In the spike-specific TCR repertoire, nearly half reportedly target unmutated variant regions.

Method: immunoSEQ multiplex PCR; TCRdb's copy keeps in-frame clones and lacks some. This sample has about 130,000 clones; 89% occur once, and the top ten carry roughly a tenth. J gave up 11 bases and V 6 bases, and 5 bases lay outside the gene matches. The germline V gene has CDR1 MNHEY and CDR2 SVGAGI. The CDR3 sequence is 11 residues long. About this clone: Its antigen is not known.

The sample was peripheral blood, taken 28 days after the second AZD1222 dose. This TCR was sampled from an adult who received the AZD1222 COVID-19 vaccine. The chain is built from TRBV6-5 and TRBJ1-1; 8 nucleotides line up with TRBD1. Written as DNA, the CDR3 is TGTGCCAGCAGGGGACAGGTTGGGGCTTTCTTT. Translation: CASRGQVGAFF.